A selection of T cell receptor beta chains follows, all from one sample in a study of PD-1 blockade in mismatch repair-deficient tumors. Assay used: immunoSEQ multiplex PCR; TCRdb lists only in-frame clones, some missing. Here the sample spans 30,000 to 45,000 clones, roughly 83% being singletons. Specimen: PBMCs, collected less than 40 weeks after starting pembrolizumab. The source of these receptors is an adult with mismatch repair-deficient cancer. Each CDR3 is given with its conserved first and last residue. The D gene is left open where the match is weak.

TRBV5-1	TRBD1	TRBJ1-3	CASGDSSGNTIYF	TGCGCCAGCGGGGACAGCTCTGGAAACACCATATATTTT
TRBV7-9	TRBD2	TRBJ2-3	CASSDRAGGSDTQYF	TGTGCCAGCAGCGATAGGGCGGGAGGATCAGATACGCAGTATTTT
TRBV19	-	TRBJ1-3	CASVPGDSGNTIYF	TGTGCCAGTGTTCCCGGGGACTCTGGAAACACCATATATTTT
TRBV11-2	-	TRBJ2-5	CASSRLDSRETQYF	TGTGCCAGCAGCCGTCTGGACTCTCGAGAGACCCAGTACTTC
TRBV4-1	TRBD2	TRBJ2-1	CASSQATSILAGAYNEQFF	TGCGCCAGCAGCCAAGCCACTTCCATACTAGCGGGAGCCTACAATGAGCAGTTCTTC
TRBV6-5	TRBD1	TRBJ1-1	CASRRQGEAFF	TGTGCCAGCAGGCGACAGGGGGAAGCTTTCTTT
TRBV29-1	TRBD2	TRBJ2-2	CSVFQTSGRASGELFF	TGCAGCGTTTTTCAAACTAGCGGGAGGGCCTCCGGGGAGCTGTTTTTT
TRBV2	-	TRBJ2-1	CASRLAALDEQFF	TGTGCCAGCAGGCTAGCAGCGTTGGATGAGCAGTTCTTC
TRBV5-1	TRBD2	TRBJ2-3	CASSPGLAGGTSTDTQYF	TGCGCCAGCAGCCCGGGACTAGCGGGAGGGACAAGCACAGATACGCAGTATTTT
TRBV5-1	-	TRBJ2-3	CASSPDRPGTDTQYF	TGCGCCAGCAGCCCCGACAGGCCGGGCACAGATACGCAGTATTTT
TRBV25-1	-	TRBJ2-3	CASSENRGGSTDTQYF	TGTGCCAGCAGTGAGAACAGGGGGGGCTCCACAGATACGCAGTATTTT
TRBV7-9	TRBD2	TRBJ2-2	CASSPWGAGKNTGELFF	TGTGCCAGCAGCCCCTGGGGAGCGGGGAAGAACACCGGGGAGCTGTTTTTT
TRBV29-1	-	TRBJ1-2	CSVSQGNYGYTF	TGCAGCGTTTCACAGGGTAACTATGGCTACACCTTC
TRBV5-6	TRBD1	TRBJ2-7	CASSLDRVGYEQYF	TGTGCCAGCAGCCTTGACAGGGTAGGCTACGAGCAGTACTTC